The 21 T cell receptor beta chains reported below all come from one sample, sequenced in a study of cytomegalovirus exposure and HLA in healthy donors. PCR involved 60 Vbeta and 13 Jbeta primers. The method was immunoSEQ multiplex PCR; TCRdb's version includes in-frame clones alone and lacks a portion of them. Here the sample spans approximately 180,000 clones, approximately 72% being singletons. Sequencing used PBMCs. Receptor source: a human donor in good health.

The CDR3, as DNA: TGTGCCAGCAGCTCTGGGACTAGCGATTCTCTTCAGTTCTTC. Residues: CASSSGTSDSLQFF. The chain uses TRBV9 and TRBJ2-1; TRBD2 aligns across 10 bases. This CDR3 contains 14 residues. Germline loops: CDR1 SGDLS, CDR2 YYNGEE. V was pared by 4 bases and J by 13 bases, with 11 bases of the junction left unmatched.

This rearrangement joins TRBV11-3 to TRBJ2-7; TRBD2 matches at 10 bases. Germline CDR1 reads SGHNT; CDR2 reads YENEEA. The CDR3 loop spans 15 amino acids. Trimming took 5 bases from V and 3 from J; bases not matched to a gene: 7. The CDR3 is CASSAGTSEFYEQYF. In DNA form, the CDR3 reads TGTGCCAGCAGCGCCGGGACTAGCGAATTCTACGAGCAGTACTTC.

The chain couples TRBV5-1 to TRBJ2-7, with D tentatively TRBD2 (6 bases). V was trimmed by 1 base and J by 0 bases, leaving 11 bases between them. Germline CDR1 and CDR2: SGHRS and YFSETQ. This CDR3 contains 15 residues. The CDR3 DNA is TGCGCCAGCAGCTTGCCGCTAGCGAGCTCCTACGAGCAGTACTTC. Protein: CASSLPLASSYEQYF.

A few counts support this clone. The CDR3 reads CASSKGGGTETQYF. CDR3 DNA: TGTGCCAGCAGCAAAGGAGGGGGCACAGAGACCCAGTACTTC. This chain uses TRBV21-1 with TRBJ2-5; TRBD1, the table's D call, lacks a check against the DNA. TRBV21-1 corresponds to a pseudogene. The CDR3 extends over 14 amino acids.

This chain uses TRBV5-4 with TRBJ2-5; 11 positions agree with TRBD2. This CDR3 contains 16 residues. Germline CDR1 and CDR2: SGHNT and YYREEE (reference sequence). The trim removed 4 bases at V and 3 bases at J, leaving 8 bases unmatched. Here the CDR3 reads CASSQPLLAGEETQYF. CDR3 nucleotide sequence: TGTGCCAGCAGCCAGCCGCTACTAGCGGGGGAAGAGACCCAGTACTTC.

The chain employs TRBV11-2 and TRBJ2-1, with TRBD1 matching over 11 bases. V shed 5 bases and J 7 bases; nucleotides not matched to a gene: 4. The CDR3 contains 14 residues. Germline-derived CDR1 and CDR2 are SGHAT and FQNNGV. The chain's CDR3 is CASSPGQGVNEQFF. DNA for the CDR3: TGTGCCAGCAGCCCGGGACAGGGGGTAAATGAGCAGTTCTTC.

The chain couples TRBV6-6 to TRBJ1-2; 8 bases align to TRBD1. Germline lookup yields CDR1 MNHNY and CDR2 SVGAGI (reference sequence). J gave up 8 bases and V 7 bases, and 9 bases lay outside the gene matches. There are 13 residues in the CDR3. CDR3 DNA: TGTGCCAGCACCACAGGGGGGGCTAGGGGCTACACCTTC. It encodes CASTTGGARGYTF.

The chain joins TRBV7-8 to TRBJ2-6; TRBD1 might be the D (6 bases). The CDR3 contains 19 residues. CDR1 is SGHVS and CDR2 is FQNEAQ in the germline V gene. Trimming shortened V by 0 bases and J by 3 bases, and 18 bases separated the two germline ends. Written as DNA, the CDR3 is TGTGCCAGCAGCTTAGCGGAGCCAACAGGGTGCCATGGGGCCAACGTCCTGACTTTC. Protein: CASSLAEPTGCHGANVLTF.

This sequence joins TRBV7-2 and TRBJ2-5, with D unclear. The end of the DNA fits TRBJ2-7 better, so the J call may be wrong. The germline gives CDR1 SGHTA, CDR2 FQGNSA. The CDR3 is 13 amino acids. CDR3 sequence (DNA): TGTGCCAGCAGCTTAGGTCCGTTCTACGAGCAGTACTTC. Amino acids: CASSLGPFYEQYF.

This clone was picked up one time. This rearrangement joins TRBV27 to TRBJ2-2; TRBD2 agrees at 10 bases. Trimming cost V 3 bases and J 8 bases; bases outside gene matches: 12. This CDR3 contains 17 residues. Germline-derived CDR1 and CDR2 are MNHEY and SMNVEV (reference sequence). CDR3 coding DNA: TGTGCCAGCAGTTTGACCCCTAGCGGGGGAAGTGGTGGGGAGCTGTTTTTT. It specifies CASSLTPSGGSGGELFF.

This sequence joins TRBV23-1 and TRBJ2-6, with D perhaps TRBD1 (6 bases). TRBV23-1 is given ORF status, its function remaining uncertain. The length of the CDR3 is 17 residues. Trimming took off 7 bases at V and 0 bases at J, with 16 bases between the two ends. This CDR3 is CASTSGTPGSGANVLTF. CDR3 nucleotides: TGCGCCAGCACCTCCGGGACACCGGGCTCTGGGGCCAACGTCCTGACTTTC.

This clone was recorded a few times. This chain joins TRBV4-2 and TRBJ1-2; 7 bases are a match to TRBD1. This CDR3 region has 11 residues. J was trimmed by 8 bases and V by 4 bases; bases with no gene match: 1. CDR1 LGHNA and CDR2 YNFKEQ come from the germline V gene. The CDR3: CASSRTGGYTF. Written as DNA, the CDR3 is TGTGCCAGCAGCCGGACAGGCGGCTACACCTTC.

J is TRBJ2-1 and V is TRBV5-4, with 8 bases that match TRBD2. The V gene's germline CDR1 is SGHNT and CDR2 YYREEE (reference sequence). The CDR3 is made up of 16 amino acids. With 0 bases clipped from V and 0 bases from J, the junction kept 2 bases outside the gene matches. CDR3 DNA: TGTGCCAGCAGCTTGGGCGGGGGGTTCTCCTACAATGAGCAGTTCTTC. It is translated as CASSLGGGFSYNEQFF.

This clone was seen only once. The sample carries other DNA sequences with the same CDR3. The V call is TRBV5-1, the J call TRBJ1-6; the D gene is possibly TRBD1 (5 bases). V was pared by 0 bases and J by 9 bases, with 10 bases between. Germline assignment: CDR1 SGHRS and CDR2 YFSETQ. The length of the CDR3 is 14 residues. In nucleotides, the CDR3 is TGCGCCAGCAGCTTGGAGGGGCCGGTTTCACCCCTCCACTTT. This gives the protein CASSLEGPVSPLHF.

Note on this clone: Other DNA sequences in the same sample also yield this CDR3. The chain uses TRBV19 and TRBJ1-1, with 9 bases lining up with TRBD1. The CDR3 is made up of 12 amino acids. Germline CDR1 reads LNHDA; CDR2 reads SQIVND (reference sequence). Germline trimming cut 6 bases from V and 4 bases from J; bases unmatched to any gene: 0. CDR3 in amino acids: CASRTGGTEAFF. The CDR3, as DNA: TGTGCCAGTAGGACAGGGGGCACTGAAGCTTTCTTT.

The V call is TRBV18, the J call TRBJ2-2; D not certain. Germline lookup yields CDR1 KGHSH and CDR2 LQKENI. V was pared by 2 bases and J by 2 bases, with 6 bases between. The CDR3 runs 14 residues. DNA of the CDR3: TGTGCCAGCTCACCATTACAAAACACCGGGGAGCTGTTTTTT. Translated: CASSPLQNTGELFF.

This clone was seen a few times. The chain combines TRBV5-1 with TRBJ2-2; tentatively, D is TRBD2 (7 bases). The CDR3 length is 15 residues. The germline V gene encodes CDR1 SGHRS and CDR2 YFSETQ. With 2 bases removed from V and 7 bases from J, the gap between germline ends came to 15 bases. CDR3 nucleotide sequence: TGCGCCAGCAGCTTCACGGGGGGCGGTAACGGGGAGCTGTTTTTT. Translating gives CASSFTGGGNGELFF.

In this sample, this clone turned up once. The chain combines TRBV6-5 with TRBJ1-2; 7 bases are a match to TRBD1. The CDR3 sequence is 12 residues long. V gave up 6 bases and J gave up 5 bases; unmatched junction bases: 3. From germline, CDR1 is MNHEY and CDR2 SVGAGI. The CDR3 sequence is CASSQQGYGYTF. The CDR3 region has the DNA TGTGCCAGCAGCCAACAGGGGTATGGCTACACCTTC.

This clone was observed a single time. V gene TRBV11-1 combines with J gene TRBJ2-1; 11 bases are a match to TRBD2. The CDR3 extends over 17 amino acids. V trimming: 2 bases; J trimming: 0 bases; junction bases outside the gene matches: 3. Germline V gene sequence: CDR1 SGHAT, CDR2 FQDESV (reference sequence). CDR3 residues: CASSLRLAGSSYNEQFF. The CDR3 region has the DNA TGTGCCAGCAGCTTACGACTAGCGGGGAGCTCCTACAATGAGCAGTTCTTC.

The chain has TRBV6-5 and TRBJ1-2; D is undetermined. V lost 7 bases and J 0 bases, leaving 9 bases between the germline ends. The CDR3 has 13 amino acids. Germline V lookup: CDR1 MNHEY, CDR2 SVGAGI. CDR3 DNA: TGTGCCAGCATGAGCTACTCTAACTATGGCTACACCTTC. It translates to CASMSYSNYGYTF.

The chain couples TRBV7-9 to TRBJ1-5; no reliable D call. V lost 2 bases to trimming and J lost 4 bases, with 6 bases between them. The germline V gene encodes CDR1 SEHNR and CDR2 FQNEAQ (reference sequence). The CDR3 consists of 13 residues. The CDR3 is CASSLTGNQPQHF. DNA of the CDR3: TGTGCCAGCAGCTTAACGGGGAATCAGCCCCAGCATTTT.